The 3 T cell receptor beta chains listed next were all sequenced from one sample in a study of T cells in Graves' hyperthyroidism and ophthalmopathy. Amplification targeted TCR beta CDR3 regions from RNA transcripts. In the first-round RT-PCR of the TCR CDR3, the HTBI primer set was used. One entry per CDR3 protein, called by TCRdb with MiXCR from the multiplex PCR reads. There are around 600,000 distinct CDR3 sequences in the sample; 13% to 15% occur only once, and about an eighth lies in the top ten. Specimen: blood. Source of these receptors: a woman aged 45-65 years with Graves' ophthalmopathy.

This clonotype was seen many times. This chain's CDR3 is CASSLDPIAVNTGELFF. DNA for the CDR3: TGTGCCAGCAGCTTAGATCCGATAGCGGTGAACACCGGGGAGCTGTTTTTT. The rearrangement links TRBV11-3 to TRBJ2-2; tentative D call: TRBD2 (6 bases). The CDR3 has 17 residues. V lost 0 bases and J lost 1, with 12 bases in between. The germline V gene encodes CDR1 SGHNT and CDR2 YENEEA.

This clonotype is a singleton in its sample. A single base separates this from a much larger clone, so it may be a read error. J is TRBJ2-3 and V is TRBV30, with 7 nucleotides matching TRBD2. The V segment lost 0 bases and the J segment 5 bases; nucleotides outside the gene matches: 11. From germline, CDR1 is GTSNPN and CDR2 SVGIG (reference sequence). The CDR3 sequence is 16 residues long. The CDR3 nucleotides read TGTGCCTGGAGTGTACCCGGGACTAAATCCGGAGATACGCAGTATTTT. It yields the protein CAWSVPGTKSGDTQYF.

This clonotype has at least ten counts. This chain links TRBV7-8 with TRBJ2-1; D is unclear. This CDR3 has 13 residues. CDR1 and CDR2 from the germline V gene are SGHVS and FQNEAQ. V was pared by 1 base and J by 7 bases, with 8 bases between. The CDR3 DNA reads TGTGCCAGCAGCTTAGTTGAGCCGAATGAGCAGTTCTTC. Translating gives CASSLVEPNEQFF.